This T cell receptor beta chain was captured by sequencing in a study of shared clonotypes between healthy human individuals. In the study overall: A donor's plate count was three for CD4 naive and three for CD4 memory; CD8 naive had two and CD8 memory one.

V lost 8 bases, J lost 4 bases, and 15 bases lay in between. The germline V gene has CDR1 KGHSH and CDR2 LQKENI. CDR3 length: 14 amino acids. Clones were sequenced by immunoSEQ multiplex PCR, and TCRdb holds only the in-frame ones, with some missing. Here the sample spans roughly 1,500,000 clones, 95% to 99% being singletons. This TCR derives from a young man in good health. The J gene is TRBJ2-1, the V gene TRBV18, with D possibly being TRBD2 (6 bases). The source material was naive CD4+ T cells sorted from blood. Subset defined: CD45RA+ positively selected. CDR3 protein: CASLTSYGYNEQFF. The CDR3 nucleotides read TGTGCCAGCCTAACTAGCTACGGGTACAATGAGCAGTTCTTC.